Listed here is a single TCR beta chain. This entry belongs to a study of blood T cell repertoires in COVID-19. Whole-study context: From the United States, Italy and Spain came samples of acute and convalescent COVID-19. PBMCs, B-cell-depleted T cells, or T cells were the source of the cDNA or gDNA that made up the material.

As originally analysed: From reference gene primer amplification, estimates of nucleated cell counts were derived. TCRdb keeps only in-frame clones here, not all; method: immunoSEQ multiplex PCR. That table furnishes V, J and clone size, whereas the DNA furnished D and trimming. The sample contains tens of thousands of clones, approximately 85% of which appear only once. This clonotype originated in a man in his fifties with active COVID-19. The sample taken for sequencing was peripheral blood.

As DNA, the CDR3 is TGTGCCAGCAGCTTAGTAGCGGGAGGGCCCCACGAGCAGTACGTC. This translates into CASSLVAGGPHEQYV. The chain carries TRBV7-8 and TRBJ2-7; the match to TRBD2 covers 11 bases. Losses at the gene ends were 1 base for V and 5 bases for J; bases not matched to a gene: 4. The CDR3 is 15 amino acids. Per the germline V gene, CDR1 is SGHVS and CDR2 is FQNEAQ.